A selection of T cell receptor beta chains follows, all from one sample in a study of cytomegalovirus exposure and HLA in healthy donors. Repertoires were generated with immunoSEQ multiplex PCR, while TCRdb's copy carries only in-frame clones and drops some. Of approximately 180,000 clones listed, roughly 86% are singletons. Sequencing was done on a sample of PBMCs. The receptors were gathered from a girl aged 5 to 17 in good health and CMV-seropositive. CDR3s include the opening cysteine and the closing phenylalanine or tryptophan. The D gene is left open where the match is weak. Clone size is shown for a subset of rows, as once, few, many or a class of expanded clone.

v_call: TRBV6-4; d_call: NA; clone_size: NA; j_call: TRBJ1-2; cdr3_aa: CASHPSGATNYGYTF; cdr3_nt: TGTGCCAGCCATCCGAGTGGGGCTACAAACTATGGCTACACCTTC
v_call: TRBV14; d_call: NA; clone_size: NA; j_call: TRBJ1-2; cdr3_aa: CASSQDFFTNHGYTF; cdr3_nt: TGTGCCAGCAGCCAGGACTTTTTTACTAACCATGGCTACACCTTC
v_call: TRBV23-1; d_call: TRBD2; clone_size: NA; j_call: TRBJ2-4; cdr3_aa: CASSQPGGPQAKNIQYF; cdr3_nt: TGCGCCAGCAGTCAACCGGGGGGGCCACAAGCCAAAAACATTCAGTACTTC
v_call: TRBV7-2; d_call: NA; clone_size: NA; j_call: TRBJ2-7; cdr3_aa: CASSARGTLSYEQYF; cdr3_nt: TGTGCCAGCAGCGCTCGGGGTACCCTCTCCTACGAGCAGTACTTC
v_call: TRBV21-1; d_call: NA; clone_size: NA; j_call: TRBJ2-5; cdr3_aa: CASSKRDRTEETQYF; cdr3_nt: TGTGCCAGCAGCAAAAGGGACAGGACCGAAGAGACCCAGTACTTC
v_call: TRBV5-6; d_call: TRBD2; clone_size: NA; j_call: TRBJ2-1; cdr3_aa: CASSWSGGAGIEQFF; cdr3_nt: TGTGCCAGCAGCTGGAGCGGGGGGGCGGGCATTGAGCAGTTCTTC
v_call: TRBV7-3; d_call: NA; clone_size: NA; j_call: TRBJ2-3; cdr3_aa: CASSLVGLAQDTQYF; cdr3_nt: TGTGCCAGCAGCTTAGTAGGGCTAGCTCAAGATACGCAGTATTTT
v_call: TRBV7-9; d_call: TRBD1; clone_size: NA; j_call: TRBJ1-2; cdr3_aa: CASGLGMTGDGYTF; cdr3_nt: TGTGCCAGCGGCCTAGGAATGACAGGGGATGGCTACACCTTC
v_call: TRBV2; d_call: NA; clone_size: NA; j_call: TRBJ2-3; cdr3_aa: CASSVADTQYF; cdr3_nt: TGTGCCAGCAGTGTAGCAGATACGCAGTATTTT
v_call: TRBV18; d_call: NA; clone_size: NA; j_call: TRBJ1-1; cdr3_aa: CASSRTQGDTEAFF; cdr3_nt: TGTGCCAGCTCCCGTACTCAGGGTGACACTGAAGCTTTCTTT
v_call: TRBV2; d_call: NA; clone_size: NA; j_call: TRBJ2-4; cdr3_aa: CASSETRVVQYF; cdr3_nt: TGTGCCAGCAGTGAAACCCGGGTGGTTCAGTACTTC
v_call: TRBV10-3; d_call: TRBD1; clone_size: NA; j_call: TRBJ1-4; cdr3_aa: CAISPGQYNEKLFF; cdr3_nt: TGTGCCATCAGCCCGGGACAGTACAATGAAAAACTGTTTTTT
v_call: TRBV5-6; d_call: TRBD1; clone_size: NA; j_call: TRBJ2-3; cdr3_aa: CASSRDRGSTDTQYF; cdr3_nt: TGTGCCAGCAGTCGGGACAGGGGGAGCACAGATACGCAGTATTTT
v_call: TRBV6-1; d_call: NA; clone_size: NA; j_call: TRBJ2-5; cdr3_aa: CASSDWGDEGEQYF; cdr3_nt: TGTGCCAGCAGTGACTGGGGGGATGAGGGTGAGCAGTACTTC
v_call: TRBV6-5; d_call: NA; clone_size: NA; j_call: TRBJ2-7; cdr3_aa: CASSSQIPTYEQYF; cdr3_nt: TGTGCCAGCAGTTCACAGATACCTACCTACGAGCAGTACTTC
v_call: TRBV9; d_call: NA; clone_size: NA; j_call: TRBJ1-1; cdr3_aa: CASSVVGGGTEAFF; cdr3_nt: TGTGCCAGCAGCGTAGTCGGGGGAGGTACTGAAGCTTTCTTT
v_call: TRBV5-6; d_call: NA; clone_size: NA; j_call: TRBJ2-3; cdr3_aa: CASSLGGEDTQYF; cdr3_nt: TGTGCCAGCAGCCTAGGGGGGGAAGATACGCAGTATTTT
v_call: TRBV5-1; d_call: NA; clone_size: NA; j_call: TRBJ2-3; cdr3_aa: CASSSTGGNTQYF; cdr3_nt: TGCGCCAGCAGCTCTACAGGAGGGAATACGCAGTATTTT
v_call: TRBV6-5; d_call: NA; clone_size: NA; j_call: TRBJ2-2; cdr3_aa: CASSYWGVNTGELFF; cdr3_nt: TGTGCCAGCAGTTACTGGGGGGTTAACACCGGGGAGCTGTTTTTT
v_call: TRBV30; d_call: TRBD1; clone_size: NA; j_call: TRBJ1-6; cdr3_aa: CACKQGNTYNSPLHF; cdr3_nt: TGTGCCTGCAAACAGGGGAATACCTATAATTCACCCCTCCACTTT
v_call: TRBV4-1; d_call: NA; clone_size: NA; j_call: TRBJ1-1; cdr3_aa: CASSQERAGEAFF; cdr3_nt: TGCGCCAGCAGCCAAGAGAGGGCAGGTGAAGCTTTCTTT
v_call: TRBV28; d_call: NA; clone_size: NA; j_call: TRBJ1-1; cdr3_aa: CASSLGQGGTEAFF; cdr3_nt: TGTGCCAGCAGTTTAGGGCAGGGTGGCACTGAAGCTTTCTTT
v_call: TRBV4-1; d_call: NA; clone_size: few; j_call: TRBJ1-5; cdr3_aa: CASSQMGGQPQHF; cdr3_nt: TGCGCCAGCAGCCAGATGGGAGGTCAGCCCCAGCATTTT
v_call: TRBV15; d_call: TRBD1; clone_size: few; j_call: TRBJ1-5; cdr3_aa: CATSSPQDRSWYSNQPQHF; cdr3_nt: TGTGCCACCAGCAGTCCCCAGGACAGGAGCTGGTATAGCAATCAGCCCCAGCATTTT
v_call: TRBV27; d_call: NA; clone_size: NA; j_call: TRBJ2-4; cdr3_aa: CASSRREPKNIQYF; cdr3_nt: TGTGCCAGCAGTAGACGGGAACCAAAAAACATTCAGTACTTC
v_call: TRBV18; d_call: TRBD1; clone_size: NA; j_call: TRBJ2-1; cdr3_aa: CASSPGQGYEQFF; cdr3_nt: TGTGCCAGCTCTCCGGGACAGGGGTATGAGCAGTTCTTC
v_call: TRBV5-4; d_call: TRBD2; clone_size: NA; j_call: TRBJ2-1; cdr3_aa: CASSPLTSGGGTYNEQFF; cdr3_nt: TGTGCCAGCAGCCCCCTGACTAGCGGGGGGGGAACCTACAATGAGCAGTTCTTC
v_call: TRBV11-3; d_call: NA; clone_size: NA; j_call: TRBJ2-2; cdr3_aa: CASSLGRNAGELFF; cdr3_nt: TGTGCCAGCAGCCTTGGGAGGAACGCCGGGGAGCTGTTTTTT
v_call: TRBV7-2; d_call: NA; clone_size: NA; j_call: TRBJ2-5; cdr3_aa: CASSLSPGGETQYF; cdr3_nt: TGTGCCAGCAGCTTATCCCCAGGAGGCGAGACCCAGTACTTC
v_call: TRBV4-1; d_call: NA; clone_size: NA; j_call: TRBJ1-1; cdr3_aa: CASSQDHTGGTEAFF; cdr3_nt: TGCGCCAGCAGCCAAGATCATACGGGGGGGACTGAAGCTTTCTTT
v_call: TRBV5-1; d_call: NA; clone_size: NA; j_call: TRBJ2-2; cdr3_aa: CASSLARNTGELFF; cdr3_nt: TGCGCCAGCAGCTTGGCCAGAAACACCGGGGAGCTGTTTTTT
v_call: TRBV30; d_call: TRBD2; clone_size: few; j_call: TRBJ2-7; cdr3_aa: CAWSSTGTSGGAHEQYF; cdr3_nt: TGTGCCTGGAGTTCAACGGGGACTAGCGGGGGGGCCCACGAGCAGTACTTC
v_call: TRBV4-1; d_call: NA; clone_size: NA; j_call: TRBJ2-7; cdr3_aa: CASSQDRPSGYEQYF; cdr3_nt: TGCGCCAGCAGCCAAGATCGGCCGTCAGGCTACGAGCAGTACTTC
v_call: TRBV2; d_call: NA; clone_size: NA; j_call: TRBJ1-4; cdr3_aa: CASRGHRMTNEKLFF; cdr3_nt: TGTGCCAGCAGGGGACACCGAATGACGAATGAAAAACTGTTTTTT
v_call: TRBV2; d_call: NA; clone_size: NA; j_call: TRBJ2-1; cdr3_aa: CASSERGTSQFF; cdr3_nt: TGTGCCAGCAGTGAAAGGGGGACATCGCAGTTCTTC
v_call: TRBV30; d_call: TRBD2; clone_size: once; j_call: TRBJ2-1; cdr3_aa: CAWRVAGGYNEQFF; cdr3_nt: TGTGCCTGGAGAGTAGCGGGGGGCTACAATGAGCAGTTCTTC
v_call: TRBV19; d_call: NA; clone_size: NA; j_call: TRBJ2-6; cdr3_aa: CASSVDVDSSGANVLTF; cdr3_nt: TGTGCCAGTAGTGTCGATGTTGACAGCTCTGGGGCCAACGTCCTGACTTTC
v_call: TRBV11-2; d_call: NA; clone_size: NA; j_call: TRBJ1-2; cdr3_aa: CASRAGYGYTF; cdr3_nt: TGTGCCAGCAGGGCAGGGTATGGCTACACCTTC
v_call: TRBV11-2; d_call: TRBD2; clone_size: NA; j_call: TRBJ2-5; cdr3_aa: CAIKRGGTQYF; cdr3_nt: TGTGCCATCAAGCGGGGGGGGACCCAGTACTTC
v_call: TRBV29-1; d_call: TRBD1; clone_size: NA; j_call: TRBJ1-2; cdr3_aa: CSVFGGTGNYGYTF; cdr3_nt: TGCAGCGTCTTTGGTGGGACAGGGAACTATGGCTACACCTTC
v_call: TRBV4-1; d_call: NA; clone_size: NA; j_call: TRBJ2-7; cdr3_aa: CASSQEFGGVREQYF; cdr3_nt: TGCGCCAGCAGCCAAGAATTTGGAGGGGTGCGCGAGCAGTACTTC
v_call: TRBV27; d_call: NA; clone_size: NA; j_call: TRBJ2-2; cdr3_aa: CASSFSLVTGELFF; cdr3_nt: TGTGCCAGCAGTTTCTCACTAGTTACCGGGGAGCTGTTTTTT
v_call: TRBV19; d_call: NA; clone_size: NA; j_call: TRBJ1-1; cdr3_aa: CASSPTYITMNTEAFF; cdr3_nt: TGTGCCAGTAGTCCCACCTATATTACTATGAACACTGAAGCTTTCTTT
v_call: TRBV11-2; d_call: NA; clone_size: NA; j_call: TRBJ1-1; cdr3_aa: CASSFGGKGTEAFF; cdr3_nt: TGTGCCAGCAGCTTTGGAGGGAAAGGAACTGAAGCTTTCTTT
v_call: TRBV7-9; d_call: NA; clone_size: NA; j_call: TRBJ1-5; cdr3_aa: CASSLEGDQPQHF; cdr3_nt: TGTGCCAGCAGCTTAGAGGGAGATCAGCCCCAGCATTTT
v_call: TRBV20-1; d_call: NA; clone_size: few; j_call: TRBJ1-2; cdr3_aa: CSARAVYGYTF; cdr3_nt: TGCAGTGCTAGAGCGGTATATGGCTACACCTTC
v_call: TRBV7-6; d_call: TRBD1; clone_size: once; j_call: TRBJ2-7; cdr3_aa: CASSWGQGVYEQYF; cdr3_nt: TGTGCCAGCAGCTGGGGACAGGGAGTCTACGAGCAGTACTTC
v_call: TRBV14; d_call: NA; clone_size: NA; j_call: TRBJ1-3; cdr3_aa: CASRAAGFFSGNTIYF; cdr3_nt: TGTGCCAGCAGGGCAGCAGGGTTTTTCTCTGGAAACACCATATATTTT
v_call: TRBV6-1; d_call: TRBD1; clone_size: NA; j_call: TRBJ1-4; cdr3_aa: CASSATQGAVEKLFF; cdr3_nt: TGTGCCAGCAGCGCAACACAGGGGGCCGTTGAAAAACTGTTTTTT
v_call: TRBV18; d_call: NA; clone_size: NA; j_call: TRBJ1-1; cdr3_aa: CASSPPSRREAEAFF; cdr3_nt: TGTGCCAGCTCACCACCGAGCAGGAGGGAGGCTGAAGCTTTCTTT
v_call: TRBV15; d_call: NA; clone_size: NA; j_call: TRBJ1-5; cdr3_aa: CATSRDQGLGQPQHF; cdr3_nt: TGTGCCACCAGCAGAGATCAGGGGCTTGGTCAGCCCCAGCATTTT
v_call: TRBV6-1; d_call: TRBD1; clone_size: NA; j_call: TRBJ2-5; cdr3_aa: CASSEGTGNSETQYF; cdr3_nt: TGTGCCAGCAGTGAAGGGACAGGGAATTCCGAGACCCAGTACTTC
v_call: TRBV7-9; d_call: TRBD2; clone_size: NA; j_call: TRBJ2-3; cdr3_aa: CASKGRGEKGDTQYF; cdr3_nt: TGTGCCAGCAAGGGGCGGGGGGAGAAGGGAGATACGCAGTATTTT
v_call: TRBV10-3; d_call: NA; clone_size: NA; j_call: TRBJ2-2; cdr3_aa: CAAGQFNTGELFF; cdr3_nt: TGTGCCGCCGGACAGTTCAACACCGGGGAGCTGTTTTTT
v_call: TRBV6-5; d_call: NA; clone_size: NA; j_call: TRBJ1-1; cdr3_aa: CASSSSGTEAFF; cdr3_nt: TGTGCCAGCAGCAGTTCAGGCACTGAAGCTTTCTTT
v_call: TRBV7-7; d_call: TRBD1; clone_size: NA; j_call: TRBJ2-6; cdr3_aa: CASSFGTGGSGANVLTF; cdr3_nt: TGTGCTAGCAGCTTCGGGACAGGGGGATCCGGGGCCAACGTCCTGACTTTC
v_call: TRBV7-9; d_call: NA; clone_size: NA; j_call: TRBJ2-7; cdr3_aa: CASSLSSGEAYEQYF; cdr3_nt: TGTGCCAGCAGCTTATCGTCGGGGGAGGCCTACGAGCAGTACTTC
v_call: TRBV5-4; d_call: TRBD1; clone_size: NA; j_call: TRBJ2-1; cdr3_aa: CASSGDRANEQFF; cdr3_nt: TGTGCCAGCAGCGGGGACAGGGCCAATGAGCAGTTCTTC
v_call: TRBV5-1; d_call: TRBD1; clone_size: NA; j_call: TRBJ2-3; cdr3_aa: CASSPRDRSTDTQYF; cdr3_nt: TGCGCCAGCAGCCCCCGGGACAGGAGTACAGATACGCAGTATTTT
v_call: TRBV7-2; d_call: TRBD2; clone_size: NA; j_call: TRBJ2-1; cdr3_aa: CASSLEWLAAWGEQFF; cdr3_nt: TGTGCCAGCAGCTTAGAGTGGCTAGCGGCCTGGGGTGAGCAGTTCTTC